This T cell receptor beta chain was found in a study of cytomegalovirus exposure and HLA in healthy donors. The V segment lost 1 base and the J segment 5 bases; nucleotides outside the gene matches: 28. CDR3 size: 23 residues. CDR1 and CDR2 (germline): PRHDT, FYEKMQ (reference sequence). Both 60 Vbeta primers and 13 Jbeta primers went into the PCR. Assay used: immunoSEQ multiplex PCR; TCRdb lists only in-frame clones, some missing. The sample has 230,000 or so clones, 80% to 95% seen once; the top ten hold 1.7%. Sequenced sample: PBMCs. The chain links TRBV13 to TRBJ2-3; 9 nucleotides line up with TRBD2. This TCR derives from a girl aged 2 to 10 in good health and CMV-seronegative. DNA for the CDR3: TGTGCCAGCAGCTTAGTTCAAGCGGGAGGTATAAGCGACCCGGAGCTATTGAAAGATACGCAGTATTTT. Translation gives CASSLVQAGGISDPELLKDTQYF. The full variable domain, with the rest looked up from reference TRBV13 and TRBJ2-3, is AAGVIQSPRHLIKEKRETATLKCYPIPRHDTVYWYQQGPGQDPQFLISFYEKMQSDKGSIPDRFSAQQFSDYHSELNMSSLELGDSALYFCASSLVQAGGISDPELLKDTQYFGPGTRLTVL.